This passage covers 5 T cell receptor beta chains from one sample sequenced in a study of graft-versus-host responses after intestinal transplantation. TCRdb keeps only in-frame clones here, not all; method: immunoSEQ multiplex PCR. The sample shows some 14,000 clones, almost 85% of them seen only once. The sample here was PBMCs, taken after intestinal transplantation. These receptors all stem from a human patient who received an intestinal transplant, so some T cells may come from the graft donor.

The chain joins TRBV27 to TRBJ1-5, with D possibly being TRBD1 (5 bases). The CDR3 has 15 residues. The V gene lost 1 base and the J gene lost 0 bases, with 7 bases spanning the gap. Germline assignment: CDR1 MNHEY and CDR2 SMNVEV (reference sequence). CDR3 bases: TGTGCCAGCAGTTTATGGGGGGATAGCAATCAGCCCCAGCATTTT. Its protein is CASSLWGDSNQPQHF.

V gene TRBV10-3 combines with J gene TRBJ1-6; the match to TRBD1 covers 7 bases. J gave up 7 bases and V 2 bases, and 2 bases lay outside the gene matches. The CDR3 totals 14 residues. Germline CDR1 ENHRY, CDR2 SYGVKD. As DNA, the CDR3 is TGTGCCATCAGTGAGGGACAGGCAAATTCACCCCTCCACTTT. This codes for CAISEGQANSPLHF.

The chain employs TRBV11-1 and TRBJ2-7, with D maybe TRBD1 (5 bases). V was clipped by 5 bases and J by 3 bases, with 17 bases between them. This CDR3 spans 15 amino acids. Looked up from germline, CDR1 is SGHAT and CDR2 is FQDESV (reference sequence). The CDR3 sequence: CASSPTSGILYEQYF. The DNA of the CDR3 is TGTGCCAGCAGCCCCACCTCAGGGATCCTCTACGAGCAGTACTTC.

The gene calls are TRBV6-5 and TRBJ2-7; 7 nucleotides line up with TRBD1. V shed 5 bases, J shed 5 bases, and the junction held 9 bases outside the gene matches. Germline CDR1 and CDR2: MNHEY and SVGAGI. The CDR3 covers 14 residues. The CDR3 sequence is CASSRQGPPHEQYF. The CDR3 DNA sequence: TGTGCCAGCAGTCGACAGGGTCCGCCGCACGAGCAGTACTTC.

The chain is built from TRBV6-5 and TRBJ2-7; D is possibly TRBD1 (5 bases). This CDR3 is 15 amino acids long. V dropped 2 bases and J dropped 0 bases, with 11 bases sitting between them. Germline values: CDR1 MNHEY, CDR2 SVGAGI. Here the CDR3 reads CASSYGQGGSYEQYF. The CDR3 region has the DNA TGTGCCAGCAGTTACGGGCAGGGTGGCTCCTACGAGCAGTACTTC.